Listed below are T cell receptor beta chains from one sample, sequenced in a study of shared clonotypes between healthy human individuals. The repertoire was sequenced with immunoSEQ multiplex PCR; TCRdb's copy has only in-frame clones and lacks some. The data contain about 2.1 million clones, around 95% of them singletons. Source material: naive CD8+ T cells from PBMCs. The receptor set was obtained from a man aged 18 to 30 in good health. Some clones in this sample may be carry-over from other donors' samples. CDR3s include the opening cysteine and the closing phenylalanine or tryptophan. D genes are given only for firm matches. Expanded clones are given a class, and other clones once, few, many or no size at all.

d_gene	v_gene	j_gene	abundance	CDR3nt	CDR3aa
TRBD1	TRBV27	TRBJ1-5	once	TGTGCCAGCAGTACGACAGGGGGGAGTCAGCCCCAGCATTTT	CASSTTGGSQPQHF
.	TRBV29-1	TRBJ1-1	.	TGCAGCGTCCAATGGGTTGGGACTGAAGCTTTCTTT	CSVQWVGTEAFF
.	TRBV5-4	TRBJ2-7	.	TGTGCCAGCAGCATAGGGGGGGACTACGAGCAGTACTTC	CASSIGGDYEQYF
TRBD1	TRBV4-1	TRBJ2-7	.	TGCGCCAGCAGCCAAATTTTGAGACAGGGCCTCGAGCAGTACTTC	CASSQILRQGLEQYF
TRBD1	TRBV7-9	TRBJ2-7	once	TGTGCCAGCATACGGGACAGGGGGATTGACTACGAGCAGTACTTC	CASIRDRGIDYEQYF
.	TRBV9	TRBJ2-7	once	TGTGCCAGCAGCGAGGGGACATCCTACGAGCAGTACTTC	CASSEGTSYEQYF
.	TRBV5-1	TRBJ2-5	once	TGCGCCAGCAGCTTGGAGATTTGGAGGACAGCCATGCTAGAGACCCAGTACTTC	CASSLEIWRTAMLETQYF
.	TRBV30	TRBJ2-7	.	TGTGCCTGGAGTGTAAGTCTCTGGTCGGGGTACGCCTACGAGCAGTACTTC	CAWSVSLWSGYAYEQYF
TRBD1	TRBV18	TRBJ1-5	.	TGTGCCAGCTCAACTCAGGGGGCTCACGGTCAGCCCCAGCATTTT	CASSTQGAHGQPQHF
TRBD1	TRBV9	TRBJ2-1	once	TGTGCCAGCAGCGGAGGACAGGGGTATTACAATGAGCAGTTCTTC	CASSGGQGYYNEQFF
.	TRBV5-4	TRBJ1-4	.	TGTGCCAGCAGCTTGGCCCTAAATGAAAAACTGTTTTTT	CASSLALNEKLFF
.	TRBV30	TRBJ2-7	.	TGTGCCTGGAGTGTCCGCTGGACAGCCTTTTCCTACGAGCAGTACTTC	CAWSVRWTAFSYEQYF
TRBD1	TRBV7-8	TRBJ1-1	.	TGTGCCAGCAGCGAGACAGGGGGAGGCACTGAAGCTTTCTTT	CASSETGGGTEAFF
TRBD2	TRBV27	TRBJ2-1	.	TGTGCCAGCAGTTCTGCGCCCGGGACTATTGTGGGTGAGCAGTTCTTC	CASSSAPGTIVGEQFF
TRBD2	TRBV27	TRBJ2-1	.	TGTGCCAGCAGTTTAGGGGGGGTTCGCAATGAGCAGTTCTTC	CASSLGGVRNEQFF
.	TRBV4-2	TRBJ1-1	.	TGTGCCAGCAGCCACGCCCGGGGGAAAGTGGAGTCCTTGAACACTGAAGCTTTCTTT	CASSHARGKVESLNTEAFF
.	TRBV27	TRBJ2-7	.	TGTGCCAGCAGTTTAGGCGGATTACTGAGCTCCTACGAGCAGTACTTC	CASSLGGLLSSYEQYF
TRBD2	TRBV19	TRBJ2-1	once	TGTGCCAGTAGTATCTTTGGGCTAGCGGGAACCAATGAGCAGTTCTTC	CASSIFGLAGTNEQFF
.	TRBV11-3	TRBJ1-3	.	TGTGCCAGCAGCTCGACTACAGACCTCCAGGGAACTGGAAACACCATATATTTT	CASSSTTDLQGTGNTIYF
TRBD1	TRBV28	TRBJ2-7	.	TGTGCCAGCAGTTTGAGGGGGCTGCACTCTAACTACGAGCAGTACTTC	CASSLRGLHSNYEQYF
.	TRBV7-9	TRBJ2-2	.	TGTGCCAGCAGCTTGACTAGCCCGGACAGGTACACCGGGGAGCTGTTTTTT	CASSLTSPDRYTGELFF
.	TRBV2	TRBJ2-1	.	TGTGCCAGCAGGAGACTTCCGGGACGGACGGATGAGCAGTTCTTC	CASRRLPGRTDEQFF
.	TRBV28	TRBJ1-4	.	TGTGCCAGCAGTTTACCCCGGAGGCGGTCCACTAGTATCTTT	CASSLPRRRSTSIF
.	TRBV7-9	TRBJ1-4	.	TGTGCCAGCAGCTTATATGGGGTGGAGGATGAAAAACTGTTTTTT	CASSLYGVEDEKLFF
.	TRBV7-2	TRBJ2-7	once	TGTGCCAGCAGCCGCCTCTCCTACGAGCAGTACTTC	CASSRLSYEQYF
.	TRBV6-4	TRBJ2-3	.	TGTGCCAGCAGTGACTCCGAGGCAGATACGCAGTATTTT	CASSDSEADTQYF
TRBD1	TRBV5-8	TRBJ2-7	once	TGTGCCAGCAGCATGTCCGGGACAGAACTTTACGAGCAGTACTTC	CASSMSGTELYEQYF
TRBD2	TRBV6-5	TRBJ2-1	.	TGTGCCAGCAGGGCGGGAGGGTCTTACAATGAGCAGTTCTTC	CASRAGGSYNEQFF
.	TRBV29-1	TRBJ1-3	.	TGCAGCGTAACAACAGGAGCCGGAAACACCATATATTTT	CSVTTGAGNTIYF
.	TRBV28	TRBJ2-7	.	TGTGCCAGCAGTTTCGACACGGCCGGGAACGAGCAGTACTTC	CASSFDTAGNEQYF
.	TRBV28	TRBJ2-7	.	TGTGCCAGCAGTTACGGTGACTCACCCAATATATCCTACGAGCAGTACTTC	CASSYGDSPNISYEQYF
.	TRBV5-1	TRBJ1-1	.	TGCGCCAGCAGCCCTTTAGTGGGTGAAGCTTTCTTT	CASSPLVGEAFF
TRBD1	TRBV9	TRBJ1-1	.	TGTGCCAGCAGCGGGGACAGGGTGAACACTGAAGCTTTCTTT	CASSGDRVNTEAFF
.	TRBV28	TRBJ1-5	few	TGTGCCAGCAGTTTACCGGGAGATCAGCCCCAGCATTTT	CASSLPGDQPQHF
.	TRBV12-2	TRBJ1-1	.	TGTGCAAGTCGCTTACGTTCAAGGAACACTGAAGCTTTCTTT	CASRLRSRNTEAFF
.	TRBV6-5	TRBJ2-5	.	TGTGCCAGCAGTTACCGGGGAGTAGAGACCCAGTACTTC	CASSYRGVETQYF
.	TRBV10-3	TRBJ1-1	.	TGTGCCACCAGACACGGCATGAACACTGAAGCTTTCTTT	CATRHGMNTEAFF
.	TRBV10-3	TRBJ2-2	.	TGTGCCATCAGTGACGCCGCCTCTCTGAATTCGAACACCGGGGAGCTGTTTTTT	CAISDAASLNSNTGELFF
.	TRBV4-1	TRBJ2-2	.	TGCGCCAGCAGCCAAGTAAGAAACACCGGGGAGCTGTTTTTT	CASSQVRNTGELFF
TRBD2	TRBV15	TRBJ2-3	.	TGTGCCACCAGCAGCATACTAGCGGGAGTTACGCAGTATTTT	CATSSILAGVTQYF
.	TRBV9	TRBJ2-5	.	TGTGCCAGCAGCGACCAGGGGCTAGCGCCTCAAGAGACCCAGTACTTC	CASSDQGLAPQETQYF